Listed here are 8 T cell receptor beta chains from one sample, sequenced in a study of blood T cell repertoires in COVID-19. The table came from immunoSEQ multiplex PCR; TCRdb's copy has only in-frame clones and leaves some out. The sample has 410,000 or so clones; roughly 89% are singletons. Sequenced material: peripheral blood. The receptors stem from a young woman with active or convalescent COVID-19.

This chain connects TRBV3-1 (or the pseudogene TRBV3-2) to TRBJ2-5; 10 nucleotides match TRBD2. The CDR3 runs to 16 residues. Germline V gene sequence: CDR1 LGHDT, CDR2 YNNKEL (reference sequence). The J segment lost 2 bases and the V segment lost 3 bases, leaving 6 bases of the junction unmatched. DNA for the CDR3: TGTGCCAGCAGCCAGGAAATAGCGGGAGGACAAGAGACCCAGTACTTC. Protein product: CASSQEIAGGQETQYF.

The V call is TRBV5-1, the J call TRBJ2-3, with no clear D. This CDR3 has 14 residues. The germline V and J ends were trimmed by 7 bases and 2 bases, with 14 bases remaining between them. Per germline, CDR1 SGHRS and CDR2 YFSETQ. The CDR3 DNA is TGCGCCAGCGGCTCCTTCGGAGCCACAGATACGCAGTATTTT. Its protein is CASGSFGATDTQYF.

The chain recombines TRBV11-2 with TRBJ2-1; TRBD2 is a possible D gene (6 bases). The CDR3 runs to 14 residues. The V end lost 0 bases, the J end lost 7 bases, and 10 bases lay between the germline ends. Germline CDR1 is SGHAT and CDR2 is FQNNGV. The CDR3 loop is CASSLDPGRNEQFF. CDR3 DNA: TGTGCCAGCAGCTTAGATCCGGGGAGGAATGAGCAGTTCTTC.

The rearrangement links TRBV27 to TRBJ1-5; 8 bases match TRBD1. The trim removed 10 bases at V and 6 bases at J, leaving 11 bases unmatched. CDR3 length equals 14 residues. The germline CDR1 and CDR2 sequences are MNHEY and SMNVEV (reference sequence). The DNA for the CDR3 is TGTGCCACCCGACCCGGACAGGGAGTTCAGCCCCAGCATTTT. Its translation is CATRPGQGVQPQHF.

The chain recombines TRBV10-3 with TRBJ2-4, with D possibly being TRBD2 (7 bases). The CDR3 loop spans 16 amino acids. Between the trimmed V and J ends, which lost 2 bases and 3 bases, there was a span of 14 bases. Germline CDR1 is ENHRY and CDR2 is SYGVKD. CDR3 coding DNA: TGTGCCATCAGTGAGGACTGGGGAGGGGGCAAAAACATTCAGTACTTC. Protein: CAISEDWGGGKNIQYF.

The chain couples TRBV18 to TRBJ2-3; unclear D gene. Trimming took off 3 bases at V and 6 bases at J, with 13 bases between the two ends. The CDR3 consists of 14 residues. Germline V gene data show CDR1 as KGHSH and CDR2 as LQKENI. DNA for the CDR3: TGTGCCAGCTCACCCCCAACACAGACCGATACGCAGTATTTT. This translates into CASSPPTQTDTQYF.

The CDR3 DNA reads TGTGCCAGCAGCCTTACACGAGGACAGGGGGGATATGGCTACACCTTC. Translation: CASSLTRGQGGYGYTF. The rearrangement links TRBV3-1 (or the pseudogene TRBV3-2) to TRBJ1-2; 10 positions agree with TRBD1. V trimming: 4 bases; J trimming: 5 bases; junction bases outside the gene matches: 10. CDR3 length: 16 residues. Germline V gene lookup returns CDR1 LGHDT and CDR2 YNNKEL (reference sequence).

The gene calls are TRBV25-1 and TRBJ2-1; D gene uncertain. CDR1 and CDR2 from the germline V gene are MGHDK and SYGVNS. This CDR3 has 14 amino acids. V lost 8 bases and J 3 bases, leaving 14 bases between the germline ends. The CDR3 bases are TGTGCCAGCGCACCTCGCCAGAACTACAATGAGCAGTTCTTC. Encoded protein: CASAPRQNYNEQFF.